The clone carrying this TCR beta chain was seen once. Its cognate antigen is unknown. One end of the junction does not line up with germline, which may come from a read error. Additional DNA sequences in this sample encode the identical CDR3. The CDR3 covers 12 residues. Germline values: CDR1 SGHDN, CDR2 FVKESK. The PCR contained 60 Vbeta and 13 Jbeta primers. Produced via immunoSEQ multiplex PCR; TCRdb's table is partial and in-frame only. The sample contains 100,000 to 150,000 clones, around three quarters of which appear only once. These data belong to a study of cytomegalovirus exposure and HLA in healthy donors. Findings of the study overall: Across donors, presence/absence analyses took sequencing depth to be roughly uniform. When analyzed later, a missense DCLRE1C variant was found to be linked to TCR beta V- and J-gene trimming. Cytomegalovirus-associated TCR beta chains were listed, numbering roughly 150. Later work found that TCR association rates differed between HLA loci; DRB1 had the most and HLA-C the fewest.

The V call is TRBV14, the J call TRBJ1-2; no reliable D call. This clonotype was sampled from a male donor in good health and CMV-seropositive. Sequenced: PBMCs. The CDR3 bases are TGCGCCAGCAGTAGACTGAGCTATGGCTACACCTTC. This translates into CASSRLSYGYTF.